This entry lists 21 T cell receptor beta chains sequenced from one sample in a study of T cells in Graves' hyperthyroidism and ophthalmopathy. RNA transcripts served as the template for amplifying TCR beta CDR3 regions. HTBI primers were employed in a first-round RT-PCR of the TCR CDR3. MiXCR, applied by TCRdb to the multiplex PCR reads, yields one record per CDR3 protein. In the table there are 500,000 or so distinct CDR3 sequences, roughly 17% of which are singletons. The sequencing input was blood. The receptors shown here come from a woman aged 18 to 35 with Graves' ophthalmopathy.

The chain has TRBV18 and TRBJ2-7; D possibly matches TRBD1 or TRBD2 (5 bases each). This CDR3 has 16 residues. CDR1 is KGHSH, CDR2 LQKENI, per germline. The V gene lost 6 bases and the J gene lost 0 bases, with 18 bases spanning the gap. The CDR3 loop reads CASSLFGTESSYEQYF. DNA for the CDR3: TGTGCCAGCTCGCTTTTCGGGACGGAAAGCTCCTACGAGCAGTACTTC.

The chain links TRBV3-1 to TRBJ1-2; D is perhaps TRBD1 (5 bases). Per germline, CDR1 LGHDT and CDR2 YNNKEL (reference sequence). This CDR3 has 18 residues. Trimming cost V 3 bases and J 1 base, with 21 bases left between them. CDR3 sequence reads: CASSQEGIGGYRNYGYTF. DNA of the CDR3: TGTGCCAGCAGCCAGGAGGGGATCGGAGGTTATCGTAACTATGGCTACACCTTC.

This clonotype was seen ten or more times. The V and J genes are TRBV20-1 and TRBJ1-5; 10 nucleotides line up with TRBD1. Per the germline V gene, CDR1 is DFQATT and CDR2 is SNEGSKA (reference sequence). The CDR3 is made up of 14 amino acids. With V trimmed by 5 bases and J by 7 bases, 8 bases remained unmatched. DNA of the CDR3: TGCAGTGCTGGCCGGGACAGGGGTTTACAGCCCCAGCATTTT. It codes for CSAGRDRGLQPQHF.

This clonotype appeared many times. This chain connects TRBV5-1 to TRBJ2-7, with TRBD1 matching over 9 bases. CDR1 SGHRS and CDR2 YFSETQ come from the germline V gene. The J segment lost 6 bases and the V segment lost 5 bases, leaving 12 bases of the junction unmatched. CDR3 length equals 15 residues. This CDR3 is CASSLQGAMVGEQYF. The CDR3, as DNA: TGCGCCAGCAGTCTACAGGGGGCAATGGTTGGCGAGCAGTACTTC.

This clonotype was seen only a few times. This may come from a read error, since a much larger clone is one base off. J is TRBJ1-1 and V is TRBV4-2; 10 bases align to TRBD1. Germline loops: CDR1 LGHNA, CDR2 YNFKEQ. V was clipped by 3 bases and J by 4 bases; unmatched bases: 2. The CDR3 length is 14 residues. CDR3 sequence: CASSHGQGGTEAFF. CDR3 coding DNA: TGTGCCAGCAGCCACGGACAGGGGGGCACTGAAGCTTTCTTT.

At least ten counts were recorded for this clonotype. V gene TRBV7-2 combines with J gene TRBJ2-7; D is undetermined. There are 15 residues in the CDR3. V was cut by 5 bases and J by 1 base, with 15 bases left in between. Looked up from germline, CDR1 is SGHTA and CDR2 is FQGNSA. The CDR3 coding sequence is TGTGCCAGCAGCCCCGGGTGGCAGCCGTCCTACGAGCAGTACTTC. This encodes CASSPGWQPSYEQYF.

This clonotype was seen at least ten times. The chain carries TRBV4-1 and TRBJ2-7, with 7 bases that match TRBD1. V gave up 6 bases and J gave up 1 base; unmatched junction bases: 9. This CDR3 region has 15 residues. The V gene's germline CDR1 is MGHRA and CDR2 YSYEKL. The CDR3 DNA reads TGCGCCAGCAGGAAACAGGGGCCTTCATCCTACGAGCAGTACTTC. As protein: CASRKQGPSSYEQYF.

This clonotype was counted only a few times. The chain couples TRBV29-1 to TRBJ1-1; tentatively, D is TRBD1 (5 bases). The germline V gene has CDR1 SQVTM and CDR2 ANQGSEA. The V and J ends lost 1 base and 4 bases respectively, with 16 bases between them. The CDR3 runs to 15 residues. CDR3 residues: CSVEVWGELSTEAFF. CDR3 nucleotide sequence: TGCAGCGTTGAAGTTTGGGGGGAATTGAGCACTGAAGCTTTCTTT.

This sequence joins TRBV12-3 or TRBV12-4 and TRBJ1-1; tentative D call: TRBD1 (6 bases). V was shortened by 6 bases and J by 5 bases, with 10 bases between the two germline ends. The CDR3 spans 12 residues. DNA of the CDR3: TGTGCCAGCAGGATAGGACAGACTGAAGCTTTCTTT. It translates to CASRIGQTEAFF.

The chain carries TRBV6-6 and TRBJ1-4; D gene uncertain. Germline V gene lookup returns CDR1 MNHNY and CDR2 SVGAGI (reference sequence). The length of the CDR3 is 15 residues. V was pared by 2 bases and J by 6 bases, with 13 bases between. The CDR3 protein is CASSYVGFEDEKLFF. DNA for the CDR3: TGTGCCAGCAGTTACGTGGGCTTCGAGGATGAAAAACTGTTTTTT.

In this sample, this clonotype turned up many times. The chain combines TRBV11-1 with TRBJ2-1; 7 bases line up with TRBD2. The length of the CDR3 is 17 residues. J lost 1 base, V lost 5 bases, and 11 bases had no gene match. Germline-derived CDR1 and CDR2 are SGHAT and FQDESV (reference sequence). The CDR3 region has the DNA TGTGCCAGCAGCGTGGCGAAGACTAGCAGGTCCTACAATGAGCAGTTCTTC. This encodes CASSVAKTSRSYNEQFF.

The chain joins TRBV28 to TRBJ1-4; TRBD1 matches 9 bases. J lost 5 bases, V lost 2 bases, and 6 bases had no gene match. In germline, CDR1 is MDHEN, CDR2 SYDVKM. The CDR3 extends over 16 amino acids. The CDR3 sequence is CASSLGRGTGNEKLFF. In nucleotides, the CDR3 is TGTGCCAGCAGTTTAGGCAGAGGGACAGGGAATGAAAAACTGTTTTTT.

This clonotype has a count of ten or more. The chain is built from TRBV20-1 and TRBJ2-1, with 10 bases fitting TRBD2. The junction had 8 bases not matched to a gene; V was cut back by 0 bases and J by 6 bases. The CDR3 length is 16 residues. Germline V gives CDR1 DFQATT, CDR2 SNEGSKA (reference sequence). The CDR3 DNA reads as TGCAGTGCTAGAGAAGTAGCGGGGGGAACCGGCAATGAGCAGTTCTTC. Protein: CSAREVAGGTGNEQFF.

The table lists this clonotype with many counts. This chain uses TRBV5-1 with TRBJ2-7; 9 bases agree with TRBD1. CDR3 length: 14 amino acids. V gave up 0 bases and J gave up 5 bases; unmatched junction bases: 3. The germline gives CDR1 SGHRS, CDR2 YFSETQ. The CDR3 coding sequence is TGCGCCAGCAGCTTGGCGACAGGGGGAAACGAGCAGTACTTC. It specifies CASSLATGGNEQYF.

This clonotype was picked up a small number of times. The chain links TRBV4-1 to TRBJ2-2; weak D call: TRBD1 (5 bases). The V end lost 0 bases, the J end lost 1 base, and 12 bases lay between the germline ends. The CDR3 runs to 17 residues. Germline values: CDR1 MGHRA, CDR2 YSYEKL. CDR3 nucleotides: TGCGCCAGCAGCCAAGAAGCGCGACAGCGGAACACCGGGGAGCTGTTTTTT. Translation gives CASSQEARQRNTGELFF.

The chain recombines TRBV20-1 with TRBJ2-2; tentative D call: TRBD2 (5 bases). There are 13 residues in the CDR3. Germline V gene data show CDR1 as DFQATT and CDR2 as SNEGSKA (reference sequence). CDR3: CATERENTGELFF. The CDR3 nucleotides are TGCGCCACTGAACGGGAGAACACCGGGGAGCTGTTTTTT.

This clonotype has just a few counts. The rearrangement uses TRBV9 and TRBJ2-3; a weak D match, TRBD2 (6 bases). CDR3 length: 17 amino acids. Trimming took 3 bases from V and 3 from J, leaving 20 bases between them. The germline CDR1 and CDR2 sequences are SGDLS and YYNGEE. The CDR3 sequence: CASSASMGGLWTDTQYF. The CDR3 DNA reads TGTGCCAGCAGCGCATCAATGGGGGGTTTATGGACAGATACGCAGTATTTT.

This clonotype occurred a few times. The genes are TRBV9 and TRBJ2-5; no definite D call. Looked up from germline, CDR1 is SGDLS and CDR2 is YYNGEE. CDR3 length equals 13 residues. V lost 0 bases, J lost 5 bases, and 8 bases lay in between. CDR3 sequence (DNA): TGTGCCAGCAGCGTAGAGCCCTCGGAGACCCAGTACTTC. It encodes CASSVEPSETQYF. Together with reference TRBV9 and TRBJ2-5, the CDR3 gives the full variable domain: DSGVTQTPKHLITATGQRVTLRCSPRSGDLSVYWYQQSLDQGLQFLIQYYNGEERAKGNILERFSAQQFPDLHSELNLSSLELGDSALYFCASSVEPSETQYFGPGTRLLVL.

Many counts were recorded for this clonotype. The chain is built from TRBV20-1 and TRBJ1-4; D call uncertain. The germline V and J ends were trimmed by 4 bases and 4 bases, with 13 bases remaining between them. This CDR3 is built from 14 residues. Germline lookup yields CDR1 DFQATT and CDR2 SNEGSKA (reference sequence). Here the CDR3 DNA reads TGCAGTGCTAACCCTGCGGCGCTTAATGAAAAACTGTTTTTT. Translating gives CSANPAALNEKLFF.

This clonotype was seen more than once but under ten times. The V and J genes are TRBV9 and TRBJ2-7; weak D call: TRBD2 (6 bases). With 0 bases removed from V and 0 bases from J, the gap between germline ends came to 7 bases. The CDR3 runs to 14 residues. Germline V gene sequence: CDR1 SGDLS, CDR2 YYNGEE. The CDR3 nucleotides read TGTGCCAGCAGCGTAGCGGGACTCTCCTACGAGCAGTACTTC. Its protein is CASSVAGLSYEQYF.

This clonotype occurred a few times. V gene TRBV7-6 combines with J gene TRBJ2-5; possibly TRBD2 for D (5 bases). The CDR3 length is 14 residues. Per the germline V gene, CDR1 is SGHVS and CDR2 is FNYEAQ. The germline V and J ends were trimmed by 5 bases and 2 bases, with 12 bases remaining between them. This CDR3 is CASSLRTFQETQYF. The CDR3 region has the DNA TGTGCCAGCAGCCTTCGGACTTTTCAAGAGACCCAGTACTTC.